This T cell receptor (beta chain) was captured by sequencing in a study of blood T cell repertoires in COVID-19. The overall study: Donors in the United States, Italy and Spain gave samples during acute or convalescent COVID-19. Sources were T cells, B-cell-depleted T cells, or PBMCs; the material itself was cDNA or gDNA.

Original analysis: Reference gene primer amplification gave nucleated cell count estimates. The method was immunoSEQ multiplex PCR; TCRdb's version includes in-frame clones alone and lacks a portion of them. V and J calls and clone size are given by that table; D and trimming were obtained from the DNA. This table has 250,000 to 350,000 clones, approximately 87% appearing once. In its sample, this clone was seen once. The CDR3 has 14 residues. The germline gives CDR1 MGHDK, CDR2 SYGVNS. V lost 2 bases, J lost 5 bases, and 1 base stayed unmatched. The origin of this receptor is a woman in her forties or fifties who had recovered from COVID-19. The sequencing sample was made of peripheral blood. The chain combines TRBV25-1 with TRBJ2-1; 9 nucleotides line up with TRBD2. As DNA, the CDR3 is TGTGCCAGCAGTGAAAGCGGGGGGAACAATGAGCAGTTCTTC. Its translation is CASSESGGNNEQFF.